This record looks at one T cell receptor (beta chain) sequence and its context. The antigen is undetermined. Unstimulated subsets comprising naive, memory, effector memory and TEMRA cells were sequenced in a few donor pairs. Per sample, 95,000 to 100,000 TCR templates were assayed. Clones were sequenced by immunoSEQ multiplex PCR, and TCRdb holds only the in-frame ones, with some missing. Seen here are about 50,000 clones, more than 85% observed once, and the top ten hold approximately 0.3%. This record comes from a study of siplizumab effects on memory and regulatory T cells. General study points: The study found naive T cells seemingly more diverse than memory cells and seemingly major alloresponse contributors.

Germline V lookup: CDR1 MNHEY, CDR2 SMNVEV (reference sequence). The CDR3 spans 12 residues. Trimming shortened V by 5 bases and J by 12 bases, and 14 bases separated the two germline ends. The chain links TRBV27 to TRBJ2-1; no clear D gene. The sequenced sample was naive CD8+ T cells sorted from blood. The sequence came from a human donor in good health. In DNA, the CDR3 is TGTGCCAGCAGTCCCGGGCCGGAGCGGCAGTTCTTC. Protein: CASSPGPERQFF.